The clone carrying this T cell receptor (beta chain) occurred once. The antigen is not known. Single viable CD3+CD4+CD8-CD45RO+ cells were sorted as the memory CD4+ T cells. Donors' CMV status reflects serum IgG against pp150, pp28, p38, p52. The J segment lost 2 bases and the V segment lost 2 bases, leaving 7 bases of the junction unmatched. Germline lookup yields CDR1 LGHNA and CDR2 YSLEER. The CDR3 runs 16 residues. The data are from a study of memory CD4+ T cells and cytomegalovirus serostatus. Study observations and caveats: Suggested: most of the CMV-linked TCR signature lies in CD4+ memory cells.

Produced via immunoSEQ multiplex PCR; TCRdb's table is partial and in-frame only. The data show approximately 40,000 clones, about 79% seen once. The source is an adult in good health and CMV-seronegative. The chain carries TRBV4-3 and TRBJ1-2; 8 bases map to TRBD1. Sequencing was performed on memory CD4+ T cells from blood. The CDR3 DNA reads TGCGCCAGCAGCCAAAATCAGGGACAGGCAAACTATGGCTACACCTTC. Residues: CASSQNQGQANYGYTF.